This passage covers 15 T cell receptor beta chains from one sample sequenced in a study of blood T cell repertoires in COVID-19. Data came from immunoSEQ multiplex PCR; TCRdb stores just in-frame clones and leaves some out. Altogether 250,000 to 300,000 clones are present, 86% being singletons, with the ten largest covering around 1.8%. Sequenced material: peripheral blood. The receptors originated from a man between 25 and 39 years old with active or convalescent COVID-19.

CDR3 nucleotides: TGTGCCAGCAGCTTAGCCCCGCGGACAGATGAAAAACTGTTTTTT. It is translated as CASSLAPRTDEKLFF. V and J are TRBV7-4 and TRBJ1-4, with a weak D call TRBD1 (6 bases). Germline CDR1 SGHVT, CDR2 SQSDAQ. V was pared by 0 bases and J by 6 bases, with 11 bases between. There are 15 residues in the CDR3.

This clone has only one observation. The chain joins TRBV3-1 (or the pseudogene TRBV3-2) to TRBJ2-6, with 7 nucleotides matching TRBD1. V lost 4 bases and J lost 0; bases outside the gene matches: 9. CDR1 and CDR2 (germline): LGHDT, YNNKEL (reference sequence). The CDR3 loop spans 18 amino acids. The CDR3 DNA reads as TGTGCCAGCAGCCGTCCATTGGACAGGTACTCTGGGGCCAACGTCCTGACTTTC. It codes for CASSRPLDRYSGANVLTF.

This sequence joins TRBV6-5 and TRBJ2-1; 12 bases align to TRBD2. The CDR3 has 14 amino acids. Germline V gene lookup returns CDR1 MNHEY and CDR2 SVGAGI. After removal of 6 bases from V and 6 bases from J, the junction contained 3 bases not matched to a gene. CDR3: CASSPTSGGNEQFF. CDR3 DNA: TGTGCCAGCAGCCCGACTAGCGGGGGCAATGAGCAGTTCTTC.

The rearrangement joins TRBV6-2 or TRBV6-3 to TRBJ2-3; 9 positions agree with TRBD1. Germline values: CDR1 MNHEY, CDR2 SVGEGT. After removal of 5 bases from V and 5 bases from J, the junction contained 11 bases not matched to a gene. This CDR3 is built from 16 residues. As DNA, the CDR3 is TGTGCCAGCAGTACCCCGGGACAGGGTCTTCTAGATACGCAGTATTTT. As protein: CASSTPGQGLLDTQYF.

This chain joins TRBV6-5 and TRBJ2-2; 9 bases are a match to TRBD2. The CDR3 runs 15 residues. V trimming: 5 bases; J trimming: 1 base; junction bases outside the gene matches: 2. The germline V gene has CDR1 MNHEY and CDR2 SVGAGI. The CDR3 loop is CASSSGGQNTGELFF. The DNA of the CDR3 is TGTGCCAGCAGTAGCGGGGGGCAGAACACCGGGGAGCTGTTTTTT.

The chain combines TRBV7-2 with TRBJ1-2, with a possible D match to TRBD1 (6 bases). This CDR3 is built from 14 residues. The V end was cut by 5 bases, the J end by 2 bases, with 12 bases between. CDR1 SGHTA and CDR2 FQGNSA come from the germline V gene. The CDR3: CASSRRTANYGYTF. In nucleotides, the CDR3 is TGTGCCAGCAGCAGACGGACAGCGAACTATGGCTACACCTTC. Looking up the rest from reference TRBV7-2 and TRBJ1-2 gives the full variable domain: GAGVSQSPSNKVTEKGKDVELRCDPISGHTALYWYRQSLGQGLEFLIYFQGNSAPDKSGLPSDRFSAERTGGSVSTLTIQRTQQEDSAVYLCASSRRTANYGYTFGSGTRLTVV.

This clone was observed once. The chain recombines TRBV6-5 with TRBJ1-5; no firm D call. The CDR3 spans 15 residues. The V end was cut by 6 bases, the J end by 2 bases, with 14 bases between. CDR1 is MNHEY and CDR2 is SVGAGI in the germline V gene. The CDR3 sequence: CASSLTRVGNQPQHF. The CDR3 DNA is TGTGCCAGCAGCCTGACGCGGGTCGGCAATCAGCCCCAGCATTTT.

The J gene is TRBJ2-3, the V gene TRBV11-2; 7 bases agree with TRBD1. This CDR3 has 15 amino acids. Germline assignment: CDR1 SGHAT and CDR2 FQNNGV. V gave up 5 bases and J gave up 2 bases; unmatched junction bases: 7. CDR3 in amino acids: CASSMGQLNTDTQYF. The CDR3 nucleotides read TGTGCCAGCAGCATGGGACAGCTGAACACAGATACGCAGTATTTT.

This sequence joins TRBV4-1 and TRBJ1-2, with 8 bases lining up with TRBD1. V lost 0 bases to trimming and J lost 3 bases; unmatched junction nucleotides: 9. CDR1 MGHRA and CDR2 YSYEKL come from the germline V gene. The CDR3 is 17 residues long. The DNA for the CDR3 is TGCGCCAGCAGCCAAGATCTCTCGGCAGGGGGCGACTATGGCTACACCTTC. It is translated as CASSQDLSAGGDYGYTF.

The J gene is TRBJ1-2, the V gene TRBV28; 9 bases are a match to TRBD1. The CDR3 is 16 residues long. Per the germline V gene, CDR1 is MDHEN and CDR2 is SYDVKM. V lost 6 bases, J lost 7 bases, and 15 bases stayed unmatched. The DNA for the CDR3 is TGTGCCAGCAGGCTGCCTCTGGGACAGGGCAAGACTGGCTACACCTTC. Its protein product is CASRLPLGQGKTGYTF.

The V and J genes are TRBV4-1 and TRBJ1-2; tentatively, D is TRBD1 (6 bases). Germline CDR1 and CDR2: MGHRA and YSYEKL. The CDR3 is made up of 15 amino acids. V lost 1 base and J lost 2, with 11 bases in between. The CDR3 coding sequence is TGCGCCAGCAGCCAAGCCATGACAGGAAACTATGGCTACACCTTC. It translates to CASSQAMTGNYGYTF.

The chain uses TRBV10-3 and TRBJ1-2; D remains unclear. Germline assignment: CDR1 ENHRY and CDR2 SYGVKD. The CDR3 has 13 residues. Between the trimmed V and J ends, which lost 1 base and 2 bases, there was a span of 5 bases. The CDR3 spells CAISEYQNYGYTF. The CDR3 bases are TGTGCCATCAGTGAGTACCAGAACTATGGCTACACCTTC.

The rearrangement joins TRBV7-9 to TRBJ1-5, with D perhaps matching TRBD1 (5 bases). The ends were cut back, 5 bases at V and 5 bases at J, with 19 bases in the middle. This CDR3 region has 16 residues. Germline CDR1 and CDR2: SEHNR and FQNEAQ (reference sequence). Here the CDR3 reads CASSLVAGNIYQPQHF. The CDR3 coding sequence is TGTGCCAGCAGCCTAGTCGCAGGGAACATCTATCAGCCCCAGCATTTT.

This chain uses TRBV5-5 with TRBJ2-3; possible D gene TRBD2, 5 bases. The CDR3 has 16 amino acids. Germline CDR1 is SGHKS and CDR2 is YYEKEE (reference sequence). V was shortened by 4 bases and J by 0 bases, with 15 bases between the two germline ends. CDR3 nucleotides: TGTGCCAGCAGCCGAGTCGGGGATACTAGCACAGATACGCAGTATTTT. Residues: CASSRVGDTSTDTQYF.

In DNA form, the CDR3 reads TGCAGCGGAGGGACAGGGGTAAACTCCCAGCATTTT. As protein: CSGGTGVNSQHF. The J gene is TRBJ1-5, the V gene TRBV29-1; 10 bases fit TRBD1. V gave up 7 bases and J gave up 11 bases; unmatched junction bases: 8. The CDR3 spans 12 residues. Germline V gene sequence: CDR1 SQVTM, CDR2 ANQGSEA.